This TCR beta chain was recovered during a study of EBV T-cell therapy then PD-1 blockade in nasopharyngeal carcinoma (dated by TCRdb to the early 2020s). The time point label here, explained by the study, means: 266 days after commencement of treatment, after nivolumab therapy. Interpreted using the paper, the treatment or condition label stands for: AdE1-LMPpoly-expanded autologous EBV-specific T-cell therapy followed by anti-PD-1 nivolumab. Genomic DNA was extracted from sorted cells using the Qiagen DNeasy Kit. TCR beta chain deep sequencing was performed on the immunoSEQ platform. From the authors' description of their analysis: Repertoire data analysis was performed with the immunoSEQ Analyzer software. In its TCRdb copy, this immuneACCESS table keeps in-frame sequences only and misses some clones. Where compared with another copy, unresolved V genes explain less than half of these, and the others have no known cause. The D gene and trimming were derived from the DNA, and the V and J assignments and clone size from that table. This sample is represented by 20,000 to 25,000 clones; about 81% of them were singletons. The ten largest clonotypes hold roughly 30% of the sample.

With regard to this clone: No cognate antigen has been identified for it. Base qualities are missing; no much larger clone stands one base away.

There are 16 amino acids in the CDR3, from cysteine to phenylalanine inclusive. CDR3 DNA only is kept here, 48 bases in frame from base 1. The junction carries 14 bases between V and J, which are trimmed by 1 base and 3 bases respectively. CDR1 and CDR2 were assigned from the germline V gene as SGHVS and FQNEAQ. This sequence originates from a man aged 35-49 years with nasopharyngeal carcinoma. The sequences come from CD8+ T cells from blood, collected at approximately day 260 from a patient whose treatment included autologous EBV-specific T cells and nivolumab. The chain is made from TRBV7-8 and TRBJ2-3, with the D segment identity uncertain. Here is the DNA: TGTGCCAGCAGCTTAGGGACCCTGGGGTTGACAGATACGCAGTATTTT. This translates into CASSLGTLGLTDTQYF.